Shown below are 29 T cell receptor beta chains from a single sample sequenced in a study of shared clonotypes between healthy human individuals (TCRdb year 2020). The library was built by means of the immunoSEQ multiplex PCR assay. This immuneACCESS table, as held by TCRdb, lists in-frame sequences with V and J called but not all clones. Of the missing ones, under half trace to an unresolved V gene in checked studies; the others have no known cause. The sample yields 330,000 or so clones; 73% were counted once. The top ten clones comprise around 9.3% of the sample. Sequenced input: memory CD4+ T cells sorted from blood. Per the publication, the cell subset or site label means: CD45RA-negative fraction. Source of these receptors: a man younger than 40 in good health.

The V gene is TRBV9, the J gene TRBJ2-5, with TRBD2 as a possible D gene (5 bases). Trimming removed 4 bases from V and 5 bases from J, with 15 bases in between. This CDR3 is 14 amino acids long. Germline-derived CDR1 and CDR2 are SGDLS and YYNGEE. The CDR3, as DNA: TGTGCCAGCAGCCCTGCTCCTAGCTACGAGACCCAGTACTTC. Translation: CASSPAPSYETQYF.

V and J are TRBV6-5 and TRBJ2-5, with no clear D. The CDR3 runs to 14 residues. Trimming removed 6 bases from V and 4 bases from J, with 15 bases in between. CDR1 and CDR2 from the germline V gene are MNHEY and SVGAGI. Here the CDR3 DNA reads TGTGCCAGCAGCATCCTCAGAGGATCAGAGACCCAGTACTTC. This encodes CASSILRGSETQYF.

This chain links TRBV28 with TRBJ1-4, with 7 bases fitting TRBD1. The germline V gene has CDR1 MDHEN and CDR2 SYDVKM. V dropped 3 bases and J dropped 7; count of bases not matched to a gene: 8. The CDR3 has 15 amino acids. The CDR3 coding sequence is TGTGCCAGCAGTTTTCTTAGAGGGGGCAGTGAAAAACTGTTTTTT. It codes for CASSFLRGGSEKLFF. Drawing the rest from reference TRBV28 and TRBJ1-4, the complete variable domain is DVKVTQSSRYLVKRTGEKVFLECVQDMDHENMFWYRQDPGLGLRLIYFSYDVKMKEKGDIPEGYSVSREKKERFSLILESASTNQTSMYLCASSFLRGGSEKLFFGSGTQLSVL.

This chain connects TRBV2 to TRBJ2-5, with D unresolved. This CDR3 has 13 residues. Trimming removed 1 base from V and 4 bases from J, with 7 bases in between. Germline CDR1 and CDR2: SNHLY and FYNNEI. CDR3 sequence (DNA): TGTGCCAGCAGTGAAGACCAAGGAGAGACCCAGTACTTC. It translates to CASSEDQGETQYF.

In this sample, this clone turned up a few times. The chain combines TRBV30 with TRBJ2-2; D unresolved. The germline V gene has CDR1 GTSNPN and CDR2 SVGIG (reference sequence). The V gene lost 0 bases and the J gene lost 7 bases, with 9 bases spanning the gap. The CDR3 sequence is 13 residues long. CDR3 sequence (DNA): TGTGCCTGGAGTGTACTATGGAGCGGGGAGCTGTTTTTT. Its protein is CAWSVLWSGELFF.

This clone was counted ten times or more. Other nucleotide sequences from this sample produce the same CDR3. V usage is TRBV2 and J usage is TRBJ1-4, with TRBD1 identical over 9 bases. V was pared by 6 bases and J by 6 bases, with 8 bases of the junction left unmatched. CDR1 is SNHLY, CDR2 FYNNEI, per germline. This CDR3 contains 15 residues. The CDR3 sequence: CASSDTGGVYEKLFF. DNA of the CDR3: TGTGCCAGCAGCGATACAGGGGGCGTTTATGAAAAACTGTTTTTT.

This clone was observed once. The genes are TRBV6-1 and TRBJ2-7, with TRBD2 identical over 10 bases. The CDR3 is 15 residues long. Germline V lookup: CDR1 MNHNS, CDR2 SASEGT. V trimming: 6 bases; J trimming: 4 bases; junction bases outside the gene matches: 9. The DNA of the CDR3 is TGTGCCAGCAGCGCCAGCGGGAGGGCCAGGTACGAGCAGTACTTC. Translating gives CASSASGRARYEQYF.

The genes are TRBV5-1 and TRBJ2-1; 7 positions match TRBD1. This CDR3 is 13 amino acids long. The germline V gene has CDR1 SGHRS and CDR2 YFSETQ. V dropped 1 base and J dropped 5; count of bases not matched to a gene: 0. DNA of the CDR3: TGCGCCAGCAGCTTGCAGGGGGACAATGAGCAGTTCTTC. Protein product: CASSLQGDNEQFF.

The V gene is TRBV11-2, the J gene TRBJ2-5; D remains unclear. The length of the CDR3 is 14 residues. Trimming took off 3 bases at V and 2 bases at J, with 10 bases between the two ends. CDR1 is SGHAT, CDR2 FQNNGV, per germline. CDR3 in DNA: TGTGCCAGCAGCTTCCGGCAGCCTCAAGAGACCCAGTACTTC. This encodes CASSFRQPQETQYF.

V usage is TRBV11-3 and J usage is TRBJ2-3, with D tentatively TRBD1 (5 bases). The CDR3 sequence is 13 residues long. The V gene's germline CDR1 is SGHNT and CDR2 YENEEA. V lost 3 bases and J 8 bases, leaving 12 bases between the germline ends. CDR3 residues: CASSFREKSTQYF. The CDR3 DNA reads as TGTGCCAGCAGCTTCAGGGAAAAGAGTACGCAGTATTTT.

The chain uses TRBV5-4 and TRBJ2-7; D tentatively reads TRBD1 or TRBD2 (5 bases each). From germline, CDR1 is SGHNT and CDR2 YYREEE (reference sequence). The CDR3 extends over 14 amino acids. Trimming left V 4 bases short and J 5 bases short, with 16 bases between. The CDR3 DNA follows: TGTGCCAGCAGCCGTTCACCTGGGGGTGACGAGCAGTACTTC. Amino acids: CASSRSPGGDEQYF. The full variable domain, its missing parts supplied by reference TRBV5-4 and TRBJ2-7, is ETGVTQSPTHLIKTRGQQVTLRCSSQSGHNTVSWYQQALGQGPQFIFQYYREEENGRGNFPPRFSGLQFPNYSSELNVNALELDDSALYLCASSRSPGGDEQYFGPGTRLTVT.

The rearrangement links TRBV7-2 to TRBJ1-4; a weak D match, TRBD1 (5 bases). The CDR3 has 17 residues. Germline CDR1 reads SGHTA; CDR2 reads FQGNSA. V was shortened by 2 bases and J by 0 bases, with 13 bases between the two germline ends. CDR3 protein: CASSLFGTSSTNEKLFF. CDR3 nucleotide sequence: TGTGCCAGCAGCTTATTTGGGACTAGCTCAACTAATGAAAAACTGTTTTTT.

The CDR3 sequence: CASSPFGAGPGDTQYF. The CDR3 region has the DNA TGTGCCAGCAGCCCTTTTGGGGCGGGACCCGGAGATACGCAGTATTTT. This chain connects TRBV7-2 to TRBJ2-3, with D possibly TRBD2 on 6 matching bases. Germline V gene data show CDR1 as SGHTA and CDR2 as FQGNSA. With 5 bases removed from V and 5 bases from J, the gap between germline ends came to 20 bases. The CDR3 length is 16 residues.

The chain employs TRBV25-1 and TRBJ2-6, with D perhaps TRBD2 (5 bases). Germline V CDR1 and CDR2: MGHDK, SYGVNS. The CDR3 runs to 17 residues. V was trimmed by 3 bases and J by 1 base, leaving 13 bases between them. The CDR3 bases are TGTGCCAGCAGTGATCCGGTCGGGGAGTCTGGGGCCAACGTCCTGACTTTC. Protein product: CASSDPVGESGANVLTF. The variable domain in full, with the rest retrieved from reference TRBV25-1 and TRBJ2-6, is EADIYQTPRYLVIGTGKKITLECSQTMGHDKMYWYQQDPGMELHLIHYSYGVNSTEKGDLSSESTVSRIRTEHFPLTLESARPSHTSQYLCASSDPVGESGANVLTFGAGSRLTVL.

The chain recombines TRBV5-4 with TRBJ2-5; D unclear. Germline values: CDR1 SGHNT, CDR2 YYREEE (reference sequence). Between the trimmed V and J ends, which lost 2 bases and 5 bases, there was a span of 10 bases. This CDR3 is 13 amino acids long. The CDR3 nucleotides are TGTGCCAGCAGCTTTTTACCGGGCGAGACCCAGTACTTC. Protein: CASSFLPGETQYF.

The chain uses TRBV7-2 and TRBJ1-4; 10 bases are a match to TRBD1. Germline CDR1 reads SGHTA; CDR2 reads FQGNSA. This CDR3 has 15 amino acids. V lost 6 bases to trimming and J lost 6 bases; unmatched junction nucleotides: 7. The CDR3 region has the DNA TGTGCCAGCAGGCGGGACAGGGGCGTGGATGAAAAACTGTTTTTT. Protein sequence: CASRRDRGVDEKLFF.

This clone has a handful of counts. CDR3 nucleotide sequence: TGTGCCAGCAGCTTCCCGAAGGGTAGCGGGCACTCTGGGGCCAACGTCCTGACTTTC. This codes for CASSFPKGSGHSGANVLTF. The rearrangement links TRBV7-9 to TRBJ2-6; TRBD2 agrees at 7 bases. The germline CDR1 and CDR2 sequences are SEHNR and FQNEAQ (reference sequence). The CDR3 length is 19 residues. Unmatched junction bases numbered 11, after V lost 3 bases and J lost 0 bases.

The J gene is TRBJ1-5, the V gene TRBV5-5, with D unclear. Per germline, CDR1 SGHKS and CDR2 YYEKEE (reference sequence). This CDR3 is 14 amino acids long. With 0 bases removed from V and 6 bases from J, the gap between germline ends came to 10 bases. CDR3 DNA: TGTGCCAGCAGCTTGGGAGCCCTAAGTCAGCCCCAGCATTTT. Its protein is CASSLGALSQPQHF.

This clone was detected only once. The J gene is TRBJ2-5, the V gene TRBV15; 11 bases are a match to TRBD2. Germline V gene sequence: CDR1 LNHNV, CDR2 YYDKDF (reference sequence). This CDR3 comprises 17 residues. The V gene end was trimmed by 4 bases and the J gene end by 4 bases; junction bases not matched to a gene: 11. CDR3 amino acids: CATSTNAGTSGRETQYF. For the CDR3, the DNA is TGTGCCACCAGCACGAACGCCGGGACTAGCGGAAGAGAGACCCAGTACTTC.

Many counts were recorded for this clone. This chain joins TRBV7-8 and TRBJ2-7; D is possibly TRBD1 (5 bases). This CDR3 comprises 15 residues. The V gene lost 5 bases and the J gene lost 3 bases, with 17 bases spanning the gap. Germline values: CDR1 SGHVS, CDR2 FQNEAQ. CDR3 DNA: TGTGCCAGCAGCGAAAAGGGGAATACTCTCTACGAGCAGTACTTC. Translation: CASSEKGNTLYEQYF.

The chain carries TRBV11-3 and TRBJ2-7, with D perhaps matching TRBD2 (6 bases). The CDR3 contains 13 residues. Germline assignment: CDR1 SGHNT and CDR2 YENEEA. The V gene lost 5 bases and the J gene lost 2 bases, with 10 bases spanning the gap. DNA of the CDR3: TGTGCCAGCAGCGTTAGCGGCGCCTACGAGCAGTACTTC. Amino acids: CASSVSGAYEQYF.

The V gene is TRBV7-8, the J gene TRBJ1-5; D not certain. The CDR3 totals 15 residues. Germline V gene sequence: CDR1 SGHVS, CDR2 FQNEAQ. Trimming cost V 1 base and J 0 bases, with 7 bases left between them. As DNA, the CDR3 is TGTGCCAGCAGCTTAGTCTTGGGTAGCAATCAGCCCCAGCATTTT. Its translation is CASSLVLGSNQPQHF.

This clone has at least ten counts. This chain uses TRBV4-3 with TRBJ2-7, with 7 bases lining up with TRBD2. The germline V gene encodes CDR1 LGHNA and CDR2 YSLEER. CDR3 size: 16 residues. V lost 1 base, J lost 3 bases, and 9 bases stayed unmatched. CDR3 coding DNA: TGCGCCAGCAGCCAAGGGACTAGGAAGGATCTCTACGAGCAGTACTTC. Its translation is CASSQGTRKDLYEQYF.

This clone appeared a few times. The chain recombines TRBV30 with TRBJ2-2; no clear D gene. V gave up 0 bases and J gave up 10 bases, with 12 bases separating them. This CDR3 region has 13 residues. In germline, CDR1 is GTSNPN, CDR2 SVGIG (reference sequence). Here the CDR3 DNA reads TGTGCCTGGAGTGTTAACGCGCCGATGGAGCTGTTTTTT. It specifies CAWSVNAPMELFF.

The CDR3 DNA is TGTGCCAGCAGCTTTCCGGGGAGCGGGCTAGCCGATGGGGAGCTGTTTTTT. Its protein is CASSFPGSGLADGELFF. The J gene is TRBJ2-2, the V gene TRBV5-4; D perhaps matches TRBD2 (6 bases). The CDR3 consists of 17 residues. Deletions cut 2 bases from V and 8 bases from J, with 22 bases between. Germline CDR1 reads SGHNT; CDR2 reads YYREEE (reference sequence).

The chain employs TRBV2 and TRBJ2-5; D is unclear. This CDR3 has 13 amino acids. Trimming stripped 7 bases from V and 6 bases from J, with 15 bases between. The germline CDR1 and CDR2 sequences are SNHLY and FYNNEI. CDR3 residues: CASMRSARKTQYF. DNA for the CDR3: TGTGCCAGCATGCGGTCGGCAAGAAAGACCCAGTACTTC.

The chain recombines TRBV18 with TRBJ1-2; 7 nucleotides agree with TRBD1. The CDR3 spans 14 residues. CDR1 KGHSH and CDR2 LQKENI come from the germline V gene. Germline trimming cut 0 bases from V and 6 bases from J; bases unmatched to any gene: 4. The CDR3 nucleotides read TGTGCCAGCTCACCACCGACAGGGTCGCATGGCTACACCTTC. Protein sequence: CASSPPTGSHGYTF. Filled out from reference TRBV18 and TRBJ1-2, the complete variable domain reads NAGVMQNPRHLVRRRGQEARLRCSPMKGHSHVYWYRQLPEEGLKFMVYLQKENIIDESGMPKERFSAEFPKEGPSILRIQQVVRGDSAAYFCASSPPTGSHGYTFGSGTRLTVV.

This clone occurred a few times. The chain combines TRBV5-4 with TRBJ2-7, with D hard to call. The CDR3 consists of 12 residues. Germline assignment: CDR1 SGHNT and CDR2 YYREEE (reference sequence). V lost 2 bases to trimming and J lost 0 bases, with 3 bases between them. The CDR3 loop reads CASSFGSYEQYF. The CDR3, as DNA: TGTGCCAGCAGCTTCGGCTCCTACGAGCAGTACTTC.

The CDR3 loop is CASIPRGSNGEQFF. Written as DNA, the CDR3 is TGTGCCAGTATCCCACGGGGATCCAACGGTGAGCAGTTCTTC. This chain joins TRBV19 and TRBJ2-1, with TRBD2 as a possible D gene (5 bases). This CDR3 is built from 14 residues. V lost 7 bases and J 9 bases, leaving 19 bases between the germline ends. CDR1 is LNHDA and CDR2 is SQIVND in the germline V gene (reference sequence).